This T cell receptor (beta chain) is drawn from a study of control samples from healthy donors and cancer patients. The protocol was immunoSEQ multiplex PCR, while the TCRdb copy is restricted to in-frame clones and leaves out a portion. The data hold 170,000 or so clones, with 94% observed a single time. This clone appeared once. The sample taken for sequencing was blood. The clonotype originates from a woman aged 18-29 years in good health.

The CDR3: CASSTFRGRFYGYTF. The CDR3 nucleotides read TGTGCCAGCAGCACCTTTCGGGGGCGGTTCTATGGCTACACCTTC. The chain recombines TRBV21-1 with TRBJ1-2. TRBV21-1 constitutes a pseudogene. The CDR3 is made up of 15 amino acids.